The rows below give T cell receptor beta chains drawn from one sample of a study of blood T cell repertoires in COVID-19. Libraries were prepared by immunoSEQ multiplex PCR; TCRdb keeps only in-frame clonotypes and omits some of them. The top ten hold 3% to 4% of the sample, which has approximately 260,000 clones, roughly 84% seen once. The sequenced sample was peripheral blood. The receptors shown here come from a woman aged 40 to 55 with active or convalescent COVID-19. Both conserved end residues are part of each CDR3. The D gene is left open where the match is weak. The size of a clone is reported for some rows only, either as once, few or many, or as a class for expanded clones.

j_call: TRBJ1-6; v_call: TRBV5-5; d_call: TRBD1; clone_size: many; cdr3_nt: TGTGCCAGCAGCTGGGGACAGGTCCATCATAATTCACCCCTCCACTTT; cdr3_aa: CASSWGQVHHNSPLHF
j_call: TRBJ2-7; v_call: TRBV7-3; d_call: TRBD2; clone_size: once; cdr3_nt: TGTGCCAGCAGCCAAGGGCTAGCGGGGGGCTACGAGCAGTACTTC; cdr3_aa: CASSQGLAGGYEQYF
j_call: TRBJ1-3; v_call: TRBV9; d_call: .; clone_size: few; cdr3_nt: TGTGCCAGCAGCGTAGCTACAGCCGGAAACACCATATATTTT; cdr3_aa: CASSVATAGNTIYF
j_call: TRBJ1-5; v_call: TRBV30; d_call: .; clone_size: .; cdr3_nt: TGTGCCTGGGGCGGCGGGGGGGCAGGTCGGCCCCAGCATTTT; cdr3_aa: CAWGGGGAGRPQHF
j_call: TRBJ1-6; v_call: TRBV7-9; d_call: .; clone_size: .; cdr3_nt: TGTGCCAGCAGCGCAACACAGGCTGGTAATTCACCCCTCCACTTT; cdr3_aa: CASSATQAGNSPLHF
j_call: TRBJ1-2; v_call: TRBV9; d_call: .; clone_size: .; cdr3_nt: TGTGCCAGCAGCGTAGGAAGGGGGACGGACTATGGCTACACCTTC; cdr3_aa: CASSVGRGTDYGYTF
j_call: TRBJ2-4; v_call: TRBV2; d_call: TRBD2; clone_size: .; cdr3_nt: TGTGCCAGCAGTGAGACTAGCTCCAAAAACATTCAGTACTTC; cdr3_aa: CASSETSSKNIQYF
j_call: TRBJ2-6; v_call: TRBV27; d_call: TRBD2; clone_size: .; cdr3_nt: TGTGCCAGCAGTACCCGGACTAGCGGTAAGTCCTCTGGGGCCAACGTCCTGACTTTC; cdr3_aa: CASSTRTSGKSSGANVLTF
j_call: TRBJ2-2; v_call: TRBV28; d_call: TRBD1; clone_size: .; cdr3_nt: TGTGCCAGCAGGATCTCGGCAGGGGGCAGAACCGGGGAGCTGTTTTTT; cdr3_aa: CASRISAGGRTGELFF
j_call: TRBJ1-2; v_call: TRBV6-4; d_call: TRBD1; clone_size: .; cdr3_nt: TGTGCCAGCAGTGCGACCGGGACAGGGTATGGCTACACCTTC; cdr3_aa: CASSATGTGYGYTF
j_call: TRBJ1-2; v_call: TRBV5-5; d_call: .; clone_size: .; cdr3_nt: TGTGCCAGCAGCTTGACAACAGTGGAAGGCTACACCTTC; cdr3_aa: CASSLTTVEGYTF
j_call: TRBJ1-1; v_call: TRBV6-2/TRBV6-3; d_call: .; clone_size: .; cdr3_nt: TGTGCCAGCAGTTACTCGGAAGGGGAAGGAACTGAAGCTTTCTTT; cdr3_aa: CASSYSEGEGTEAFF
j_call: TRBJ1-5; v_call: TRBV24-1; d_call: .; clone_size: .; cdr3_nt: TGTGCCACCAGTGAGGGAGGACGGAGCATCGGACAGCCCCAGCATTTT; cdr3_aa: CATSEGGRSIGQPQHF
j_call: TRBJ1-4; v_call: TRBV12-3/TRBV12-4; d_call: .; clone_size: .; cdr3_nt: TGTGCCAGCAGCTGGGGCACTAATGAAAAACTGTTTTTT; cdr3_aa: CASSWGTNEKLFF
j_call: TRBJ2-5; v_call: TRBV2; d_call: .; clone_size: .; cdr3_nt: TGTGCCAGCAGTGAAGATCTTAAGGGGTTCCAAGAGACCCAGTACTTC; cdr3_aa: CASSEDLKGFQETQYF
j_call: TRBJ2-3; v_call: TRBV30; d_call: .; clone_size: .; cdr3_nt: TGTGCCTGGAGTGTCCAGGGAACAGATACGCAGTATTTT; cdr3_aa: CAWSVQGTDTQYF
j_call: TRBJ1-4; v_call: TRBV6-1; d_call: .; clone_size: .; cdr3_nt: TGTGCCAGCAGTGAAGTATACAGTTTGGAAAAACTGTTTTTT; cdr3_aa: CASSEVYSLEKLFF
j_call: TRBJ1-2; v_call: TRBV9; d_call: .; clone_size: .; cdr3_nt: TGTGCCAGCAGCCCCCTGAGGGAAACTTTTCTCTTCTATGGCTACACCTTC; cdr3_aa: CASSPLRETFLFYGYTF
j_call: TRBJ1-4; v_call: TRBV6-5; d_call: .; clone_size: .; cdr3_nt: TGTGCCAGCAGTTACTCGGCGAACGCGGGACTGTTTTTT; cdr3_aa: CASSYSANAGLFF
j_call: TRBJ2-5; v_call: TRBV3-1/TRBV3-2; d_call: .; clone_size: few; cdr3_nt: TGTGCCAGCAGCCAAGATATCGAGACCCAGTACTTC; cdr3_aa: CASSQDIETQYF
j_call: TRBJ1-1; v_call: TRBV28; d_call: .; clone_size: .; cdr3_nt: TGTGCCACCTTACTCCGGCTACTTGGGCACACTGAAGCTTTCTTT; cdr3_aa: CATLLRLLGHTEAFF
j_call: TRBJ2-2; v_call: TRBV5-1; d_call: TRBD1; clone_size: .; cdr3_nt: TGCGCCAGCAGCAGGGGACAGGGGTATTACACCGGGGAGCTGTTTTTT; cdr3_aa: CASSRGQGYYTGELFF
j_call: TRBJ1-2; v_call: TRBV9; d_call: .; clone_size: .; cdr3_nt: TGTGCCAGCAGCCCCCCCCAGGTCCCCTTTACCTTC; cdr3_aa: CASSPPQVPFTF
j_call: TRBJ2-7; v_call: TRBV6-6; d_call: TRBD1; clone_size: .; cdr3_nt: TGTGCCAGCGGGACAGGACGCTACGAGCAGTACTTC; cdr3_aa: CASGTGRYEQYF
j_call: TRBJ1-3; v_call: TRBV6-6; d_call: .; clone_size: .; cdr3_nt: TGTGCCAGCAGTTACTCGCAGGCCCCCTCTGGAAACACCATATATTTT; cdr3_aa: CASSYSQAPSGNTIYF
j_call: TRBJ1-2; v_call: TRBV19; d_call: .; clone_size: few; cdr3_nt: TGTGCCAGTAGTATGGGGAGTTTCGGCAGAAATTTTAACTATGGCTACACCTTC; cdr3_aa: CASSMGSFGRNFNYGYTF
j_call: TRBJ2-1; v_call: TRBV3-1/TRBV3-2; d_call: .; clone_size: .; cdr3_nt: TGTGCCAGCAGCCAAGATGATCGCGCGTTGCAGTTCTTC; cdr3_aa: CASSQDDRALQFF
j_call: TRBJ2-7; v_call: TRBV5-1; d_call: TRBD2; clone_size: .; cdr3_nt: TGCGCCAGCAGCTTGACCCTTTGGGAGGGCGAGCAGTACTTC; cdr3_aa: CASSLTLWEGEQYF
j_call: TRBJ2-3; v_call: TRBV12-3/TRBV12-4; d_call: TRBD2; clone_size: .; cdr3_nt: TGTGCCACCAAGGGAGGGACAGATACGCAGTATTTT; cdr3_aa: CATKGGTDTQYF
j_call: TRBJ1-1; v_call: TRBV4-1; d_call: .; clone_size: .; cdr3_nt: TGCGCCAGCAGCCTTGGACAGTTGAACACTGAAGCTTTCTTT; cdr3_aa: CASSLGQLNTEAFF
j_call: TRBJ1-1; v_call: TRBV6-6; d_call: TRBD1; clone_size: .; cdr3_nt: TGTGCCAGCACCTTCGAGAGGGACAGGGGAGCTTTCTTT; cdr3_aa: CASTFERDRGAFF
j_call: TRBJ2-5; v_call: TRBV3-1/TRBV3-2; d_call: .; clone_size: .; cdr3_nt: TGTGCCAGCAGCCCAACTGGGAGTTTAGAGACCCAGTACTTC; cdr3_aa: CASSPTGSLETQYF
j_call: TRBJ2-1; v_call: TRBV3-1/TRBV3-2; d_call: .; clone_size: once; cdr3_nt: TGTGCCAGCAGTTTACAGGGAACGCTGGGGAATGAGCAGTTCTTC; cdr3_aa: CASSLQGTLGNEQFF
j_call: TRBJ1-2; v_call: TRBV7-2; d_call: TRBD1; clone_size: .; cdr3_nt: TGTGCCAGCAGCAAAGGACAGGAGGACTATGGCTACACCTTC; cdr3_aa: CASSKGQEDYGYTF
j_call: TRBJ1-6; v_call: TRBV28; d_call: .; clone_size: .; cdr3_nt: TGTGCCAGCAGTCGCTGGACAGTCTATAATTCACCCCTCCACTTT; cdr3_aa: CASSRWTVYNSPLHF
j_call: TRBJ1-1; v_call: TRBV3-1/TRBV3-2; d_call: .; clone_size: .; cdr3_nt: TGTGCCAGCAGCCAAGGCGCGGGTTTAGGGACTGAAGCTTTCTTT; cdr3_aa: CASSQGAGLGTEAFF
j_call: TRBJ1-1; v_call: TRBV5-1; d_call: TRBD1; clone_size: .; cdr3_nt: TGCGCCAGCAGCTCTCCGGGACAGTTGAACACTGAAGCTTTCTTT; cdr3_aa: CASSSPGQLNTEAFF
j_call: TRBJ1-4; v_call: TRBV28; d_call: TRBD1; clone_size: .; cdr3_nt: TGTGCCAGCAGTTTACCAGGGGGGCACAAGGAAAAACTGTTTTTT; cdr3_aa: CASSLPGGHKEKLFF
j_call: TRBJ1-2; v_call: TRBV6-2/TRBV6-3; d_call: .; clone_size: many; cdr3_nt: TGTGCCAGCAGTTACGGGGGGACGAGGGGCTACACCTTC; cdr3_aa: CASSYGGTRGYTF
j_call: TRBJ2-2; v_call: TRBV11-3; d_call: TRBD2; clone_size: .; cdr3_nt: TGTGCCAGCAGCCCCTTCCGGACTAGCGGGGGAGAGAACACCGGGGAGCTGTTTTTT; cdr3_aa: CASSPFRTSGGENTGELFF
j_call: TRBJ2-3; v_call: TRBV2; d_call: TRBD1; clone_size: .; cdr3_nt: TGTGCCAGCAGTGGGCCGACAGGGGGGTCGAGTACGCAGTATTTT; cdr3_aa: CASSGPTGGSSTQYF
j_call: TRBJ1-2; v_call: TRBV5-1; d_call: .; clone_size: .; cdr3_nt: TGCGCCAGCAGCAAGGAGGGTAACTATGGCTACACCTTC; cdr3_aa: CASSKEGNYGYTF
j_call: TRBJ1-1; v_call: TRBV27; d_call: .; clone_size: .; cdr3_nt: TGTGCCAGCAGTTTCCAGGTTGGCACTGAAGCTTTCTTT; cdr3_aa: CASSFQVGTEAFF
j_call: TRBJ1-2; v_call: TRBV27; d_call: .; clone_size: few; cdr3_nt: TGTGCCAGCAGTTTATCTGGGAGGAGTGGCTACACCTTC; cdr3_aa: CASSLSGRSGYTF
j_call: TRBJ2-5; v_call: TRBV5-6; d_call: .; clone_size: once; cdr3_nt: TGTGCCAGCAGAATGACAGGATACTTTGGGGGTGAACAAGAGACCCAGTACTTC; cdr3_aa: CASRMTGYFGGEQETQYF
j_call: TRBJ1-1; v_call: TRBV6-1; d_call: .; clone_size: few; cdr3_nt: TGTGCCAGCAGTGAACGGGGGACTGAAGCTTTCTTT; cdr3_aa: CASSERGTEAFF
j_call: TRBJ1-1; v_call: TRBV5-1; d_call: TRBD1; clone_size: once; cdr3_nt: TGCGCCAGCAGTGGGGGGACAGGGCGGACCACTGAAGCTTTCTTT; cdr3_aa: CASSGGTGRTTEAFF
j_call: TRBJ1-1; v_call: TRBV29-1; d_call: .; clone_size: .; cdr3_nt: TGCAGCGTTGAAGGGGGAGGTGAAGCTTTCTTT; cdr3_aa: CSVEGGGEAFF
j_call: TRBJ1-4; v_call: TRBV7-9; d_call: .; clone_size: .; cdr3_nt: TGTGCCAGCAGCGCCACTTCTGCAACTAATGAAAAACTGTTTTTT; cdr3_aa: CASSATSATNEKLFF
j_call: TRBJ1-4; v_call: TRBV27; d_call: TRBD1; clone_size: .; cdr3_nt: TGTGCCAGCAGTTTAGGGACAGGGCAAGAAAAACTGTTTTTT; cdr3_aa: CASSLGTGQEKLFF
j_call: TRBJ2-3; v_call: TRBV11-3; d_call: .; clone_size: .; cdr3_nt: TGTGCCAGCAGCCCCGTTTTGGGCCGCACAGATACGCAGTATTTT; cdr3_aa: CASSPVLGRTDTQYF
j_call: TRBJ1-2; v_call: TRBV3-1/TRBV3-2; d_call: TRBD1; clone_size: .; cdr3_nt: TGTGCCAGCAGCCAAGATAACCGCGGCAGGGGGTCCTATGGCTACACCTTC; cdr3_aa: CASSQDNRGRGSYGYTF
j_call: TRBJ1-2; v_call: TRBV18; d_call: TRBD1; clone_size: .; cdr3_nt: TGTGCCAGCGGCGAGGGGGTACAGGGGACCACCTATGGCTACACCTTC; cdr3_aa: CASGEGVQGTTYGYTF
j_call: TRBJ1-1; v_call: TRBV18; d_call: TRBD1; clone_size: .; cdr3_nt: TGTGCCACGGGACAGGGACTGAACACTGAAGCTTTCTTT; cdr3_aa: CATGQGLNTEAFF
j_call: TRBJ1-1; v_call: TRBV5-1; d_call: .; clone_size: .; cdr3_nt: TGCGCCAGCAGCCCACTTACCGGCGGTTTGACTGAAGCTTTCTTT; cdr3_aa: CASSPLTGGLTEAFF
j_call: TRBJ1-3; v_call: TRBV27; d_call: .; clone_size: .; cdr3_nt: TGTGCCAGCAGTTTATTCGGTGGAAACACCATATATTTT; cdr3_aa: CASSLFGGNTIYF
j_call: TRBJ2-3; v_call: TRBV14; d_call: TRBD2; clone_size: .; cdr3_nt: TGTGCCAGCAGCAAAAGACTAGCGAGCACAGATACGCAGTATTTT; cdr3_aa: CASSKRLASTDTQYF
j_call: TRBJ1-4; v_call: TRBV11-2; d_call: TRBD1; clone_size: .; cdr3_nt: TGTGCCAGCAGCGTACGAATACAGGGGGCGAAGGAAAAACTGTTTTTT; cdr3_aa: CASSVRIQGAKEKLFF